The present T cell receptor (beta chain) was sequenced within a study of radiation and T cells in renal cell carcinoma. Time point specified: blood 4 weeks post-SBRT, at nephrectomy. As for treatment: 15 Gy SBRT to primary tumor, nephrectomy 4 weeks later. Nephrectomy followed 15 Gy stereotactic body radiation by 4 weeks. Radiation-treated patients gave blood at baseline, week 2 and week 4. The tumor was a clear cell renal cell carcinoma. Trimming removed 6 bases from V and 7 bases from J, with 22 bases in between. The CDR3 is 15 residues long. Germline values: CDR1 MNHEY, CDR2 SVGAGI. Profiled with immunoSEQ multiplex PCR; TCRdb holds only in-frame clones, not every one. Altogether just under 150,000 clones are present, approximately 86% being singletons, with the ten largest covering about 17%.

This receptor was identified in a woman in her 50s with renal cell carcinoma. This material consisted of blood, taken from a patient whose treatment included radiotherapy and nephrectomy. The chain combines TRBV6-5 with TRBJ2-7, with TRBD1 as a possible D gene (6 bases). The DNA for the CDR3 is TGTGCCAGCAGCTACGGGACACGACCCCTTAGAGAGCAGTACTTC. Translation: CASSYGTRPLREQYF.